This TCR beta chain is drawn from a study of T cells expressing NK-cell markers. Study details: Sorted CD3+CD56+NKG2C+, CD3+CD56+NKG2C- and CD3+CD56-NKG2C+ T cells supplied TCR beta repertoires. Study results and caveats: Several of the donors carried dominant NKG2C+ clonotypes that took up 1.0-7.0% of their CD8+ T cells.

TCR beta cDNA was generated via 5'RACE template switching incorporating UMIs. For each CDR3 protein, TCRdb gives one entry from its re-call of the 5' RACE reads, without DNA. Listed are about 180,000 distinct CDR3 sequences; about 18% falls within the top ten. The CDR3 sequence is 15 residues long. Germline values: CDR1 SGHRS, CDR2 YFSETQ. As for this clonotype: The antigen is unknown.

Input material: blood T cells: a sorted CD56 or NKG2C T cell subset, CD4+ or CD8+ T cells, or bulk PBMC T cells (not recorded which). The origin of this receptor is a woman aged 18 to 75 in good health. V is TRBV5-1 and J is TRBJ2-2; the TCRdb call, TRBD1, lacks DNA for checking. CDR3 region: CASSYTDRGTGELFF.